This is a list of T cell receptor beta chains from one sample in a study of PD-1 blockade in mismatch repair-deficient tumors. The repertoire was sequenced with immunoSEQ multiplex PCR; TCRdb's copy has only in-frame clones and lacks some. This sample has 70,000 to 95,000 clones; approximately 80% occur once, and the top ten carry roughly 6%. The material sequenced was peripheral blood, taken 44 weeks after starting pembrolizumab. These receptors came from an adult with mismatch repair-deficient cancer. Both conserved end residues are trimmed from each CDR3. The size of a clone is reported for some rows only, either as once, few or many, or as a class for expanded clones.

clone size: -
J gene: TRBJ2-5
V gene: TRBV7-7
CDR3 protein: ASSRDIGETQY

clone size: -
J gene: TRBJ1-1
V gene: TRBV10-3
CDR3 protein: AIQGVRDTEAF

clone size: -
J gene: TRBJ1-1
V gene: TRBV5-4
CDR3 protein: ASRPGTDTEAF

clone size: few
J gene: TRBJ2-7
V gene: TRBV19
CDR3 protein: ASSARTSGTYEQY

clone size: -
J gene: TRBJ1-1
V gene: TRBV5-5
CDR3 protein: ASSASGTGITF

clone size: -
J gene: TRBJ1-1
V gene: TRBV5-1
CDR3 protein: ASSRTRPGDTEAF

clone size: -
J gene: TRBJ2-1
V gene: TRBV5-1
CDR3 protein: ASSLVVTGEVEQF

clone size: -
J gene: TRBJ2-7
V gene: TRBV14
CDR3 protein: ASSQPGLAKFYEQY

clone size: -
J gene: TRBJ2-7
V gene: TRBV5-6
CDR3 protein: ASSKFRVVYEQY

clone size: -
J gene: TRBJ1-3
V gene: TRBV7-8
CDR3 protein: ASIGGKGRSGNTIY

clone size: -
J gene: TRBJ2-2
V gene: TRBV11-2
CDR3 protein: ASSLASGLAGKTGELF

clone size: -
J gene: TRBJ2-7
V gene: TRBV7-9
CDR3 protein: ASSLGLEYEQY

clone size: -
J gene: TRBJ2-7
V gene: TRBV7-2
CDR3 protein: ASSRTSGSSYEQY

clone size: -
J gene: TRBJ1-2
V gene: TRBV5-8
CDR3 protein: ASSMGQGGYGYT

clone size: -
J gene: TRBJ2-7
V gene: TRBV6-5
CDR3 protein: ASIAGTGRREQY

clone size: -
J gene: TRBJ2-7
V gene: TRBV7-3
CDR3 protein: ASSRGEGEQY

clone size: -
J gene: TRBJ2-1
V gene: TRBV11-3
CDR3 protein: ASSPVYNEQF

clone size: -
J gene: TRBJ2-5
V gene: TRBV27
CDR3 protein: ASSLSKGQPVGFETQY

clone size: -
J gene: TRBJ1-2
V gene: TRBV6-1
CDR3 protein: ASSDGSLGYT

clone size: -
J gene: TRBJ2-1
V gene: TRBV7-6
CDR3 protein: ASSLGGGRVSYNEQF

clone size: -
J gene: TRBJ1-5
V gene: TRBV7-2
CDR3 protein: ASSLASVVSNQPQH

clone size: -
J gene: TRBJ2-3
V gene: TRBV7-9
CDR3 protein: ASSLPGSDTQY

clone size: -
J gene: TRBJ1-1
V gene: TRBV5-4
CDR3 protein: ASSWTANTEAF

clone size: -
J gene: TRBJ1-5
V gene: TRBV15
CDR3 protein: ATSRDLGNQPQH

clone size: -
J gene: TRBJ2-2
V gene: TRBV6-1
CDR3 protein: ASSVSLASAGELF

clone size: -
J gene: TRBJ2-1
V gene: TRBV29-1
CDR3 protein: SAGTSGPYNEQF

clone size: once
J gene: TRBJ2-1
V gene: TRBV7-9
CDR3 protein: ASSLSGGYEQF

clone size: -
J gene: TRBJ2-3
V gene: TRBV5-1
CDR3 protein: ASSGTSGAQY

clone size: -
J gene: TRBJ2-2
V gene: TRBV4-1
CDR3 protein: ASSHPPGLAGGPSGTGELF

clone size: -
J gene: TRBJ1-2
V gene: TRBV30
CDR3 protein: AWSSLGETNGYT

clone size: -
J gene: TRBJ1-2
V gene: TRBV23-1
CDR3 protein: ASSHYNLLAAMTTQRPYGYT

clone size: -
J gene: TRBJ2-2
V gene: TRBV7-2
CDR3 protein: ASSPQDANTGELF

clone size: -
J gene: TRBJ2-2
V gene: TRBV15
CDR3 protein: ATSRDLAGELF

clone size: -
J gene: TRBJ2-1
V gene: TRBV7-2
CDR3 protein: ASSLLPPRLPLSYNEQF

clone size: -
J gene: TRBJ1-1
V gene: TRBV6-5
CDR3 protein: ASSYERNTEAF

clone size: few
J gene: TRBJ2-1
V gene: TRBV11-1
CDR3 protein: ASSLARPGLKQF

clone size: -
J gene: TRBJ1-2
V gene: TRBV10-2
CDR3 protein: ASSESKTGISYT

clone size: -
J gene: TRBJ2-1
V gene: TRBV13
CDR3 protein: ASSPPGGTRVNEQF

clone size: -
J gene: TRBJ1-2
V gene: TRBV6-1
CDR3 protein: AAAYYGYT

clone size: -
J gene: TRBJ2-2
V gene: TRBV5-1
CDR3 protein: ASSLVPTSGRGVGELF

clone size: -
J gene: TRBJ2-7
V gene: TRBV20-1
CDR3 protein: SASFKESQY

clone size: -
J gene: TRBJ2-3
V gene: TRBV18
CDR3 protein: ASSPLTGQGPLDTQY

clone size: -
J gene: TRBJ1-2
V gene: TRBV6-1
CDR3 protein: ASSSGEGKIYGYT

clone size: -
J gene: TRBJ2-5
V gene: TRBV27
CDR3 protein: ASRLYTGGETQY

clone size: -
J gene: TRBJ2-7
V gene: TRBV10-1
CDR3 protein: ASSELGQGHEQY

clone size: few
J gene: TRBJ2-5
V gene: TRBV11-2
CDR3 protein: ASSLLAGGMEETQY

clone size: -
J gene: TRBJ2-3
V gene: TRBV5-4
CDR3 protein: ASSALAGADTQY

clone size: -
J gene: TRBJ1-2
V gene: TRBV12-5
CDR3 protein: ASGRQGEYYGYT

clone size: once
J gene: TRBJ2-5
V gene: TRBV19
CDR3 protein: ASSIAGKREETQY

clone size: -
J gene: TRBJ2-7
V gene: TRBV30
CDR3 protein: ACLPRGTYEQY

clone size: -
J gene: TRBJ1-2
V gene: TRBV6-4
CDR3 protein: ASTPPGEDGYT

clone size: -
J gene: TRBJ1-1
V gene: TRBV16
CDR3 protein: ASSQFEMNTEAF

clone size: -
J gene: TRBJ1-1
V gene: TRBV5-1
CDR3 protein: ASRYESNTEAF

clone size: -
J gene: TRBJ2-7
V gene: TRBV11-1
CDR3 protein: ASSLLAGVGEQY

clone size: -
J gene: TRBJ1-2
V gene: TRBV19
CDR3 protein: ASRTGQRRYGYT

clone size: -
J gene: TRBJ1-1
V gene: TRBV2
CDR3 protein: ASRTEVSEAF

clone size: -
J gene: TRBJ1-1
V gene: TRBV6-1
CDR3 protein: ASSVPGTEAF

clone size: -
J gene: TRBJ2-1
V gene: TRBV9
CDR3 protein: ASSPPENNEQF